Described below is a single T cell receptor (beta chain) sequence and its context. Authors' data handling: Reference gene primer amplification gave estimated nucleated cell counts. Libraries were prepared by immunoSEQ multiplex PCR; TCRdb keeps only in-frame clonotypes and omits some of them. The V and J calls and clone size were taken over from that table, and D and trimming were inferred from the DNA. Seen here are more than 200,000 clones, approximately 80% observed once, and the top ten hold under 1.5%. CDR1 is SEHNR, CDR2 FQNEAQ, per germline (reference sequence). CDR3 size: 16 residues. V trimming: 5 bases; J trimming: 0 bases; junction bases outside the gene matches: 7. The sample belongs to a study of blood T cell repertoires in COVID-19. Study-wide background: The United States, Italy and Spain were the sources of the acute and convalescent COVID-19 samples.

The sample consisted of peripheral blood. This receptor was identified in a woman between 40 and 50 years old who had recovered from COVID-19. The V gene is TRBV7-9, the J gene TRBJ2-3, with TRBD2 identical over 8 bases. CDR3 sequence reads: CASSGWRGASTDTQYF. For the CDR3, the DNA is TGTGCCAGCAGCGGATGGCGGGGGGCCAGCACAGATACGCAGTATTTT.